A single sample is the source of the 24 T cell receptor beta chains below, sequenced in a study of T cell responses to AZD1222 COVID-19 vaccine. Assay: immunoSEQ multiplex PCR; the TCRdb copy retains only in-frame clones and omits some. Here the sample spans 45,000 to 55,000 clones, roughly three quarters being singletons. The starting material was peripheral blood, obtained on day 0 of MenACWY control vaccination. These receptors came from an adult in good health.

This chain connects TRBV15 to TRBJ1-2; D gene ambiguous. V gave up 0 bases and J gave up 0 bases, with 8 bases separating them. This CDR3 has 15 amino acids. Germline CDR1 reads LNHNV; CDR2 reads YYDKDF (reference sequence). CDR3 bases: TGTGCCACCAGCAGAGAGAGGTTCTCTAACTATGGCTACACCTTC. Translation: CATSRERFSNYGYTF.

The V call is TRBV5-1, the J call TRBJ1-2, with D possibly being TRBD1 (5 bases). The CDR3 consists of 15 residues. V was trimmed by 0 bases and J by 4 bases, leaving 13 bases between them. Germline loops: CDR1 SGHRS, CDR2 YFSETQ. DNA of the CDR3: TGCGCCAGCAGCTTGGGGGGGAGCGGTGGCTATGGCTACACCTTC. Amino acid sequence: CASSLGGSGGYGYTF. Variable domain in full (rest from reference TRBV5-1 and TRBJ1-2): KAGVTQTPRYLIKTRGQQVTLSCSPISGHRSVSWYQQTPGQGLQFLFEYFSETQRNKGNFPGRFSGRQFSNSRSEMNVSTLELGDSALYLCASSLGGSGGYGYTFGSGTRLTVV.

The chain recombines TRBV6-5 with TRBJ1-1; D not resolved. Germline V lookup: CDR1 MNHEY, CDR2 SVGAGI. This CDR3 spans 12 amino acids. Trimming took off 7 bases at V and 5 bases at J, with 11 bases between the two ends. The CDR3 bases are TGTGCCAGCACCGACGAGAGGACTGAAGCTTTCTTT. It specifies CASTDERTEAFF.

The CDR3: CASSSIDRLQETYEQYF. The CDR3 DNA reads TGTGCCAGCAGTTCAATTGACAGGCTACAAGAAACCTACGAGCAGTACTTC. The V call is TRBV28, the J call TRBJ2-7; a possible D gene is TRBD1 (6 bases). Trimming stripped 4 bases from V and 2 bases from J, with 21 bases between. The CDR3 has 17 residues. CDR1 and CDR2 (germline): MDHEN, SYDVKM. Full variable domain (rest looked up from reference TRBV28 and TRBJ2-7): DVKVTQSSRYLVKRTGEKVFLECVQDMDHENMFWYRQDPGLGLRLIYFSYDVKMKEKGDIPEGYSVSREKKERFSLILESASTNQTSMYLCASSSIDRLQETYEQYFGPGTRLTVT.

V usage is TRBV19 and J usage is TRBJ2-1, with D perhaps matching TRBD1 or TRBD2 (5 bases each). The CDR3 extends over 16 amino acids. The V end was cut by 7 bases, the J end by 1 base, with 17 bases between. The germline V gene encodes CDR1 LNHDA and CDR2 SQIVND (reference sequence). The chain's CDR3 is CASTHAGAGSYNEQFF. The CDR3, as DNA: TGTGCCAGTACTCATGCCGGGGCAGGGTCCTACAATGAGCAGTTCTTC.

The chain carries TRBV19 and TRBJ2-1, with a weak D call TRBD2 (5 bases). Germline CDR1 LNHDA, CDR2 SQIVND (reference sequence). The V and J ends lost 11 bases and 4 bases respectively, with 12 bases between them. The CDR3 consists of 12 residues. Here the CDR3 reads CAASAGYNEQFF. CDR3 coding DNA: TGTGCCGCGAGTGCGGGTTACAATGAGCAGTTCTTC.

The chain uses TRBV29-1 and TRBJ1-5; 8 nucleotides align to TRBD1. V dropped 5 bases and J dropped 8; count of bases not matched to a gene: 8. This CDR3 contains 13 residues. CDR1 and CDR2 from the germline V gene are SQVTM and ANQGSEA. CDR3 region: CSVQGAGGEPQHF. In nucleotides, the CDR3 is TGCAGCGTTCAGGGGGCCGGAGGTGAGCCCCAGCATTTT. The full variable domain, its missing parts supplied by reference TRBV29-1 and TRBJ1-5, is SAVISQKPSRDICQRGTSLTIQCQVDSQVTMMFWYRQQPGQSLTLIATANQGSEATYESGFVIDKFPISRPNLTFSTLTVSNMSPEDSSIYLCSVQGAGGEPQHFGDGTRLSIL.

This clone was detected once. This sequence joins TRBV5-1 and TRBJ2-2; TRBD2 is a possible D gene (5 bases). CDR3 length: 16 amino acids. Germline V lookup: CDR1 SGHRS, CDR2 YFSETQ. V lost 0 bases to trimming and J lost 4 bases, with 13 bases between them. The chain's CDR3 is CASSLGGQSGTGELFF. The CDR3 DNA is TGCGCCAGCAGCTTGGGTGGGCAAAGCGGCACCGGGGAGCTGTTTTTT.

V usage is TRBV2 and J usage is TRBJ2-7; perhaps TRBD2 as D (6 bases). Germline V gene lookup returns CDR1 SNHLY and CDR2 FYNNEI. The V gene lost 6 bases and the J gene lost 4 bases, with 16 bases spanning the gap. CDR3 length: 14 amino acids. CDR3 amino acids: CASSVERAGYEQYF. CDR3 nucleotide sequence: TGTGCCAGCAGCGTGGAAAGGGCGGGATACGAGCAGTACTTC.

The rearrangement links TRBV28 to TRBJ1-5; D not certain. Trimming stripped 3 bases from V and 6 bases from J, with 12 bases between. The length of the CDR3 is 14 residues. Germline V gene sequence: CDR1 MDHEN, CDR2 SYDVKM. The CDR3 region is CASSLITAAQPQHF. The DNA for the CDR3 is TGTGCCAGCAGTTTGATAACGGCGGCTCAGCCCCAGCATTTT.

V is TRBV5-5 and J is TRBJ2-1, with 7 positions matching TRBD1. The V gene's germline CDR1 is SGHKS and CDR2 YYEKEE (reference sequence). The V segment lost 4 bases and the J segment 1 base; nucleotides outside the gene matches: 5. The length of the CDR3 is 15 residues. For the CDR3, the DNA is TGTGCCAGCAGCCCCCAGGGGGAATCCTACAATGAGCAGTTCTTC. Amino acids: CASSPQGESYNEQFF.

The V and J genes are TRBV7-6 and TRBJ2-6, with D tentatively TRBD2 (6 bases). The ends were cut back, 4 bases at V and 0 bases at J, with 13 bases in the middle. This CDR3 comprises 17 residues. Germline V CDR1 and CDR2: SGHVS, FNYEAQ. CDR3 protein: CASSWGLPDSGANVLTF. The DNA of the CDR3 is TGTGCCAGCAGCTGGGGACTGCCAGACTCTGGGGCCAACGTCCTGACTTTC.

V gene TRBV29-1 combines with J gene TRBJ1-3, with D uncertain. Trimming removed 6 bases from V and 0 bases from J, with 12 bases in between. This CDR3 comprises 14 residues. Germline lookup yields CDR1 SQVTM and CDR2 ANQGSEA. DNA for the CDR3: TGCAGCGTAAGAACACCCATCTCTGGAAACACCATATATTTT. Amino acids: CSVRTPISGNTIYF.

This sequence joins TRBV5-6 and TRBJ2-5; D may correspond to TRBD1 or TRBD2 (5 bases each). The CDR3 runs 14 residues. CDR1 is SGHDT, CDR2 YYEEEE, per germline. Between the trimmed V and J ends, which lost 6 bases and 5 bases, there was a span of 17 bases. CDR3 nucleotide sequence: TGTGCCAGCAACCTCATTTCCGGGACGGAGACCCAGTACTTC. Its protein is CASNLISGTETQYF.

The chain joins TRBV27 to TRBJ1-1; D unresolved. Deletions cut 5 bases from V and 2 bases from J, with 6 bases between. The germline V gene has CDR1 MNHEY and CDR2 SMNVEV (reference sequence). The CDR3 length is 12 residues. For the CDR3, the DNA is TGTGCCAGCAGTCCGGATAACACTGAAGCTTTCTTT. It codes for CASSPDNTEAFF.

The genes are TRBV2 and TRBJ2-5; D unclear. V lost 3 bases and J lost 7, with 6 bases in between. This CDR3 is built from 11 residues. Per the germline V gene, CDR1 is SNHLY and CDR2 is FYNNEI. CDR3 in DNA: TGTGCCAGCAGTGACTGGGTGACCCAGTACTTC. Translating it yields CASSDWVTQYF.

The chain joins TRBV4-1 to TRBJ1-5; no clear D gene. The CDR3 extends over 14 amino acids. Trimming took off 3 bases at V and 0 bases at J, with 6 bases between the two ends. Germline CDR1 is MGHRA and CDR2 is YSYEKL. For the CDR3, the DNA is TGCGCCAGCAGCCATTACTATAGCAATCAGCCCCAGCATTTT. This gives the protein CASSHYYSNQPQHF.

About this clone: This same CDR3 is encoded by further DNA sequences in the sample. V is TRBV27 and J is TRBJ1-2; D is ambiguous. This CDR3 region has 13 residues. V shed 5 bases and J shed 1 base, with 8 bases lying between them. Germline V gene lookup returns CDR1 MNHEY and CDR2 SMNVEV (reference sequence). The CDR3 bases are TGTGCCAGCAGTCCTGAGGGTAACTATGGCTACACCTTC. It encodes CASSPEGNYGYTF.

In this sample, this clone turned up once. J is TRBJ2-7 and V is TRBV6-2 or TRBV6-3, with D possibly matching TRBD2 (6 bases). Germline-derived CDR1 and CDR2 are MNHEY and SVGEGT. V gave up 6 bases and J gave up 6 bases, with 15 bases separating them. The CDR3 runs to 13 residues. The CDR3 spells CASSPVAGREQYF. The CDR3 region has the DNA TGTGCCAGCAGCCCCGTGGCGGGACGCGAGCAGTACTTC.

The chain carries TRBV19 and TRBJ2-7; D unclear. CDR1 LNHDA and CDR2 SQIVND come from the germline V gene (reference sequence). Trimming took 3 bases from V and 6 from J, leaving 18 bases between them. This CDR3 region has 15 residues. The CDR3 region is CASSMMGPKTSEQYF. The CDR3 nucleotides read TGTGCCAGTAGTATGATGGGTCCTAAAACAAGCGAGCAGTACTTC.

This clone came up once. J is TRBJ2-7 and V is TRBV5-1, with D uncertain. V lost 0 bases and J lost 5, with 12 bases in between. This CDR3 has 14 amino acids. Germline V gene data show CDR1 as SGHRS and CDR2 as YFSETQ. CDR3 residues: CASSLGVRSHEQYF. In nucleotides, the CDR3 is TGCGCCAGCAGCTTGGGGGTCCGATCCCACGAGCAGTACTTC.

J is TRBJ2-1 and V is TRBV5-1, with D possibly matching TRBD1 (5 bases). Trimming took 0 bases from V and 0 from J, leaving 10 bases between them. The CDR3 has 16 amino acids. Germline V lookup: CDR1 SGHRS, CDR2 YFSETQ. CDR3 amino acids: CASSLVTGSSYNEQFF. CDR3 bases: TGCGCCAGCAGCTTGGTAACAGGAAGCTCCTACAATGAGCAGTTCTTC.

V and J are TRBV11-3 and TRBJ2-1; TRBD2 is a possible D gene (5 bases). Trimming pared 5 bases from V and 8 bases from J, leaving 13 bases between. CDR1 and CDR2 (germline): SGHNT, YENEEA. This CDR3 comprises 13 residues. The CDR3: CASSLTRKDEQFF. The DNA for the CDR3 is TGTGCCAGCAGCCTCACTAGGAAGGATGAGCAGTTCTTC.

The chain is built from TRBV30 and TRBJ2-7; 8 nucleotides line up with TRBD1. Losses at the gene ends were 1 base for V and 4 bases for J; bases not matched to a gene: 6. The germline V gene has CDR1 GTSNPN and CDR2 SVGIG (reference sequence). This CDR3 comprises 14 residues. As DNA, the CDR3 is TGTGCCTGGAGTGCAGGGGGCGCTGGGTACGAGCAGTACTTC. It specifies CAWSAGGAGYEQYF.